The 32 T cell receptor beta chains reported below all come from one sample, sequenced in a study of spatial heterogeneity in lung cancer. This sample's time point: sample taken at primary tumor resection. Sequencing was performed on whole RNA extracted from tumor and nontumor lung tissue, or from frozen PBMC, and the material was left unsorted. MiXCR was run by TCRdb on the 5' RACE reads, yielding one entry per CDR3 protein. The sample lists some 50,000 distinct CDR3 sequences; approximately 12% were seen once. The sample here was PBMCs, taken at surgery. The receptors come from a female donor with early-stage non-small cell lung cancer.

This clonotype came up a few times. CDR3 protein: CASRIVGKNTEAFF. Written as DNA, the CDR3 is TGTGCCAGCCGCATCGTGGGGAAGAACACTGAAGCTTTCTTT. This chain uses TRBV27 with TRBJ1-1; D is uncertain. From germline, CDR1 is MNHEY and CDR2 SMNVEV (reference sequence). Trimming removed 8 bases at V and 1 base at J, with 14 bases between. This CDR3 spans 14 amino acids.

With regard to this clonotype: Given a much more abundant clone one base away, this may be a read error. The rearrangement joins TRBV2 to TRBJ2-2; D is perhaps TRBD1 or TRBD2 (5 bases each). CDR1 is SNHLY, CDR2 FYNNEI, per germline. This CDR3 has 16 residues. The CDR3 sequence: CTSSEEGHSNTGELFF. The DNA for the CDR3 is TGTACCAGCAGTGAAGAGGGGCACTCGAACACCGGGGAGCTGTTTTTT.

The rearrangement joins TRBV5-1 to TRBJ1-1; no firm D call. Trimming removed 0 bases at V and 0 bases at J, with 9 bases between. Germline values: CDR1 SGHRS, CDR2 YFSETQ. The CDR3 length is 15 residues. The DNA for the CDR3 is TGCGCCAGCAGCTTGGAGGGCCAGTTGAACACTGAAGCTTTCTTT. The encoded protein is CASSLEGQLNTEAFF.

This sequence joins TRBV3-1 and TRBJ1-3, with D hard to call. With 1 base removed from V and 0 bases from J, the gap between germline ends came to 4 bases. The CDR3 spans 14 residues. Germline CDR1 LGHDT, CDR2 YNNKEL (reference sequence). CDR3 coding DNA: TGTGCCAGCAGCCAAGTGGACTCTGGAAACACCATATATTTT. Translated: CASSQVDSGNTIYF.

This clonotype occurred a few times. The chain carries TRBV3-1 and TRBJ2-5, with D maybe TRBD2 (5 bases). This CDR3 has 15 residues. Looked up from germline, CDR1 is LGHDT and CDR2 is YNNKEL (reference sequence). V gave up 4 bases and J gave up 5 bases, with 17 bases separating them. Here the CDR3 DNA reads TGTGCCAGCAGCCCCCCGAGGGTTCAAGGGGAGACCCAGTACTTC. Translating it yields CASSPPRVQGETQYF.

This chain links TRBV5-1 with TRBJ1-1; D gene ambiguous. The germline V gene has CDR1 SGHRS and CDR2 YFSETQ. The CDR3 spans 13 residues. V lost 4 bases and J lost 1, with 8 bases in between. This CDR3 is CASSENTNTEAFF. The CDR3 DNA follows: TGCGCCAGCAGCGAGAACACGAACACTGAAGCTTTCTTT.

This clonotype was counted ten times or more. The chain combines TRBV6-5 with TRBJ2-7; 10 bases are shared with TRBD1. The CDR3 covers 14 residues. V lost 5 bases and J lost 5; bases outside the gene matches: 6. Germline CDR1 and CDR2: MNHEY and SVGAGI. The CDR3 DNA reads TGTGCCAGCAGTCCGGACAGGGGGAGAAACGAGCAGTACTTC. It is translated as CASSPDRGRNEQYF.

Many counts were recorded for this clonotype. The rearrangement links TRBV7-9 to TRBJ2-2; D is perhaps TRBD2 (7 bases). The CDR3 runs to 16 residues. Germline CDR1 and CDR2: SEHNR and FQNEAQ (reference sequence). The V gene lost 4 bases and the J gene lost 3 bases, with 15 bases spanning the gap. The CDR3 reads CASSSSGGIYTGELFF. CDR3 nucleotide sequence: TGTGCCAGCAGCTCTTCGGGGGGCATCTACACCGGGGAGCTGTTTTTT.

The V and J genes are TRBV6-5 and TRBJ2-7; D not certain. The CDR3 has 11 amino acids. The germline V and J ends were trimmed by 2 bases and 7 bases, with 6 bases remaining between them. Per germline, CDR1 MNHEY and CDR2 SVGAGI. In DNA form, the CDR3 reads TGTGCCAGCAGTTACAGGCTGGAGCAGTACTTC. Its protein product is CASSYRLEQYF.

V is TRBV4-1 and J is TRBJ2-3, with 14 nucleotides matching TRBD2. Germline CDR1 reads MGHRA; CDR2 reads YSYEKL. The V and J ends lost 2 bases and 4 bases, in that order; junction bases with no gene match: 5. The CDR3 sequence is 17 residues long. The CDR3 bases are TGCGCCAGCAGCCAAATGACTAGCGGGGGGGGGGCAGATACGCAGTATTTT. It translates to CASSQMTSGGGADTQYF.

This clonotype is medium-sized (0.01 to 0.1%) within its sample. The CDR3 here is CASREGSGANVLTF. For the CDR3, the DNA is TGTGCCAGCAGGGAGGGTTCTGGGGCCAACGTCCTGACTTTC. This chain joins TRBV9 and TRBJ2-6, with D perhaps matching TRBD2 (6 bases). The CDR3 consists of 14 residues. The germline V gene has CDR1 SGDLS and CDR2 YYNGEE. The germline V and J ends were trimmed by 5 bases and 1 base, with 7 bases remaining between them.

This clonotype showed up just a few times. The CDR3 DNA is TGTGCCAGCAGCGTAGCCGGGGGGGGCCATATCGGGGAGCTGTTTTTT. Translated: CASSVAGGGHIGELFF. The chain carries TRBV9 and TRBJ2-2; 8 bases fit TRBD2. Unmatched junction bases numbered 8, after V lost 0 bases and J lost 7 bases. This CDR3 is built from 16 residues. The germline V gene encodes CDR1 SGDLS and CDR2 YYNGEE.

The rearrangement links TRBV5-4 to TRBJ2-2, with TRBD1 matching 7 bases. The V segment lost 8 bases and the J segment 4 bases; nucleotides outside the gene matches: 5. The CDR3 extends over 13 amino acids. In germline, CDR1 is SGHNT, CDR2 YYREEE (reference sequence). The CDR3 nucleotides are TGTGCCAGTCGGACAGGAGGCACCGGGGAGCTGTTTTTT. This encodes CASRTGGTGELFF.

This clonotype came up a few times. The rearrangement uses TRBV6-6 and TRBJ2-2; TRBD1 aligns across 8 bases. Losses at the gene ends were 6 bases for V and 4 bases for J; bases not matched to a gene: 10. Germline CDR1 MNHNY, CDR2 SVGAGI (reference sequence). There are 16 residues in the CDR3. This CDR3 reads CASSEARQGFTGELFF. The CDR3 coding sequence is TGTGCCAGCAGCGAGGCGAGACAGGGGTTCACCGGGGAGCTGTTTTTT.

CDR3 nucleotides: TGTGCCACCCCTAGACTAGCAGAAAGCACAGATACGCAGTATTTT. Amino acid sequence: CATPRLAESTDTQYF. This sequence joins TRBV10-3 and TRBJ2-3, with 7 positions matching TRBD2. Germline values: CDR1 ENHRY, CDR2 SYGVKD. The length of the CDR3 is 15 residues. V lost 10 bases and J lost 0; bases outside the gene matches: 10.

The chain's CDR3 is CSARDGQGAKNTEAFF. The CDR3 DNA follows: TGCAGTGCTAGGGATGGACAGGGGGCGAAGAACACTGAAGCTTTCTTT. This chain joins TRBV20-1 and TRBJ1-1; TRBD1 agrees at 11 bases. This CDR3 is built from 16 residues. Germline V CDR1 and CDR2: DFQATT, SNEGSKA (reference sequence). Trimming cost V 3 bases and J 1 base; bases outside gene matches: 7.

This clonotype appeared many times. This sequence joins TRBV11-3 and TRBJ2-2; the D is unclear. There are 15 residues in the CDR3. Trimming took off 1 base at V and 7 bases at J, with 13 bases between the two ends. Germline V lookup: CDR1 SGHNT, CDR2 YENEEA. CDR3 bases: TGTGCCAGCAGCTTAGTGGCCCCACCGGGCGGGGAGCTGTTTTTT. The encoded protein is CASSLVAPPGGELFF.

In DNA form, the CDR3 reads TGTGCCAGCAGCTTAGTTTTGGGAATGAACACTGAAGCTTTCTTT. It translates to CASSLVLGMNTEAFF. This rearrangement joins TRBV7-2 to TRBJ1-1, with D unresolved. CDR3 length: 15 amino acids. Germline V gene sequence: CDR1 SGHTA, CDR2 FQGNSA. Deletions cut 1 base from V and 0 bases from J, with 9 bases between.

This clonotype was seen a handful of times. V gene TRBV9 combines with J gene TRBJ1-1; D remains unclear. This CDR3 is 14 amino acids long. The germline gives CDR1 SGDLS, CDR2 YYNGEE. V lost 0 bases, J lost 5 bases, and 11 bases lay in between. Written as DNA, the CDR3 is TGTGCCAGCAGCGTAGAAGCGGAGGTTACTGAAGCTTTCTTT. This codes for CASSVEAEVTEAFF.

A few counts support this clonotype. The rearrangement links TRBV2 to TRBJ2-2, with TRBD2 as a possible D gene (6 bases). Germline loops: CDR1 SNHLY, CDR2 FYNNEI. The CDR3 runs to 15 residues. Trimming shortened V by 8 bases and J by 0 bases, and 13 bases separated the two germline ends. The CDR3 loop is CASEGLNANTGELFF. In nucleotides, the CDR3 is TGTGCCAGCGAAGGACTAAACGCGAACACCGGGGAGCTGTTTTTT.

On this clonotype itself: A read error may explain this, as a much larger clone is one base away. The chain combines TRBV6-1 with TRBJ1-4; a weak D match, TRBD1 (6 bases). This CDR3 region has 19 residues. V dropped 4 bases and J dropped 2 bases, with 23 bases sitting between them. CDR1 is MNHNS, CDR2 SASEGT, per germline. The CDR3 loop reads CASSARYRNREFTNEKLFF. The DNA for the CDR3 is TGTGCCAGCAGTGCCCGATACCGGAACAGGGAATTTACTAATGAAAAACTGTTTTTT.

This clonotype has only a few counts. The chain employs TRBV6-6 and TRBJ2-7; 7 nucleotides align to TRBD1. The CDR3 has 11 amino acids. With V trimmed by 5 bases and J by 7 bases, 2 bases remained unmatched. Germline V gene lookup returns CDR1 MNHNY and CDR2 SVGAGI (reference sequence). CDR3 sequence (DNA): TGTGCCAGCAGTACAGGGGTAGAGCAGTACTTC. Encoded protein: CASSTGVEQYF.

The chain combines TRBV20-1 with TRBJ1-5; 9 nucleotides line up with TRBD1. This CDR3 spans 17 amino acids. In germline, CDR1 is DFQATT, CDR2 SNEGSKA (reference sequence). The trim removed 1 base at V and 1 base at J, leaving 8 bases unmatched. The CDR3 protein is CSARVPGQGTSNQPQHF. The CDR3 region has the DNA TGCAGTGCTAGAGTCCCGGGACAGGGTACAAGCAATCAGCCCCAGCATTTT.

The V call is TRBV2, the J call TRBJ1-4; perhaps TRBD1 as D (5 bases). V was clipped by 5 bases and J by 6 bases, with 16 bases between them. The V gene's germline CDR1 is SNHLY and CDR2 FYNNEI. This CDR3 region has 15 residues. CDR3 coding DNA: TGTGCCAGCAGTCCCGGACCGGGGGGGGATGAAAAACTGTTTTTT. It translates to CASSPGPGGDEKLFF.

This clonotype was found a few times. Written as DNA, the CDR3 is TGCGCCAGCAGCGAGGGGGGGGCCAAAAACATTCAGTACTTC. Encoded protein: CASSEGGAKNIQYF. The rearrangement uses TRBV5-1 and TRBJ2-4; D might be TRBD2 (7 bases). This CDR3 is built from 14 residues. Trimming removed 4 bases from V and 1 base from J, with 9 bases in between. The germline V gene encodes CDR1 SGHRS and CDR2 YFSETQ.

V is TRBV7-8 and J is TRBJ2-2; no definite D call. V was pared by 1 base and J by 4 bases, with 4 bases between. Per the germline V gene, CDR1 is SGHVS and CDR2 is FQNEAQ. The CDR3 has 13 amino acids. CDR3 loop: CASSLVTTGELFF. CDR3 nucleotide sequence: TGTGCCAGCAGCTTAGTTACCACCGGGGAGCTGTTTTTT.

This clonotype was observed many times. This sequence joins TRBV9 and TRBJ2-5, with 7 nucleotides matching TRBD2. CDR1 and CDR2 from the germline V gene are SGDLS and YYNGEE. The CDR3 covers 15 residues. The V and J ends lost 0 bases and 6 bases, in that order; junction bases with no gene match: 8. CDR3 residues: CASSVAVGSGKTQYF. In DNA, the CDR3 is TGTGCCAGCAGCGTAGCAGTGGGCAGCGGGAAGACCCAGTACTTC. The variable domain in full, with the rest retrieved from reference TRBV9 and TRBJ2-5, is DSGVTQTPKHLITATGQRVTLRCSPRSGDLSVYWYQQSLDQGLQFLIQYYNGEERAKGNILERFSAQQFPDLHSELNLSSLELGDSALYFCASSVAVGSGKTQYFGPGTRLLVL.

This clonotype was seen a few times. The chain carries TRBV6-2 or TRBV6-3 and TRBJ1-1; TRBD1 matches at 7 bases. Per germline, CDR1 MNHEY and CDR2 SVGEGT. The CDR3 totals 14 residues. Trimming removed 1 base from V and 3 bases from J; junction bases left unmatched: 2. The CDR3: CASSYWGTDTEAFF. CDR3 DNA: TGTGCCAGCAGTTACTGGGGGACAGACACTGAAGCTTTCTTT.

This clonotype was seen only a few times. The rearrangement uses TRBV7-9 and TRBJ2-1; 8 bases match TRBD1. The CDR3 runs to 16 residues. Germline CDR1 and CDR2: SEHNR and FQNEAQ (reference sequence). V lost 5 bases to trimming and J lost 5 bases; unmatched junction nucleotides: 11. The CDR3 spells CASSLPIGTGDNEQFF. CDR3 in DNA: TGTGCCAGCAGCCTTCCAATCGGGACAGGAGACAATGAGCAGTTCTTC.

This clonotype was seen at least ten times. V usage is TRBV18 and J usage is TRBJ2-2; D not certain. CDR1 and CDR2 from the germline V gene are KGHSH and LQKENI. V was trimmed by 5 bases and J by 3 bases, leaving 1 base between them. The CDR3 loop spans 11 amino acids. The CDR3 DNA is TGTGCCAGCTCAGACACCGGGGAGCTGTTTTTT. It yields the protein CASSDTGELFF.

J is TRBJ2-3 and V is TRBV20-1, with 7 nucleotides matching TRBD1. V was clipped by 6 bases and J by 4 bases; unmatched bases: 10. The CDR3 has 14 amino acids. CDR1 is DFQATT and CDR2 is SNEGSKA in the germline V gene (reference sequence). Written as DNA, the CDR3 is TGCAGTGCAAGGACAGGTGACCTCCCAGATACGCAGTATTTT. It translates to CSARTGDLPDTQYF.

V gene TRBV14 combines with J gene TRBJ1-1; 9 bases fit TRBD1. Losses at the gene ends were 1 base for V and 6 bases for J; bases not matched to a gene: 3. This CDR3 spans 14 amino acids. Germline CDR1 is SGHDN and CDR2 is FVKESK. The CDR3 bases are TGTGCCAGCAGCCAAGGCTGGGACAGGGCTGAAGCTTTCTTT. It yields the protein CASSQGWDRAEAFF.